This T cell receptor beta chain was captured in a study of T cell responses to AZD1222 COVID-19 vaccine. Study-level points and caveats: A mostly white British donor set with more females was recruited, and clonal diversity was possibly underestimated. Spike-specific TCR breadth and depth were elevated following two AZD1222 doses. Only six or seven AZD1222 recipients were seropositive at baseline.

Assay used: immunoSEQ multiplex PCR; TCRdb lists only in-frame clones, some missing. The sample has about 100,000 clones, approximately 90% seen once. From germline, CDR1 is MNHEY and CDR2 SVGAGI. The CDR3 contains 14 residues. V lost 0 bases and J 7 bases, leaving 10 bases between the germline ends. Remarks on this clone: Its antigen is not known.

V is TRBV6-5 and J is TRBJ2-1; D gene uncertain. Sequencing was performed on peripheral blood, taken 28 days after the second AZD1222 dose. This TCR was recovered from an adult who received the AZD1222 COVID-19 vaccine. The DNA of the CDR3 is TGTGCCAGCAGTTACTCCCCCGACGGGAATGAGCAGTTCTTC. Translating it yields CASSYSPDGNEQFF.